This T cell receptor (delta chain) was profiled in a study of gamma-delta chains in newborns, infants, children. TCRdb reprocessed the reads using CATT. Here the sample spans approximately 4,600 delta-chain clones, approximately 2.7% being singletons. Germline CDR1 is GEAIGNYY and CDR2 is EKD. J gave up 1 base and V 0 bases, and 9 bases lay outside the gene matches. The CDR3 spans 20 residues. This clonotype was obtained from a child who was a newborn, infant or young child, either healthy, febrile or measles-vaccinated (not recorded which). V is TRDV2 and J is TRDJ3; TRDD3 matches at 9 bases. Sequenced: blood. CDR3 sequence: CACDTVGTGGASWDTRQMFF. The CDR3 nucleotides are TGTGCCTGTGACACCGTTGGTACTGGGGGAGCTTCCTGGGACACCCGACAGATGTTTTTC.